The clone carrying this T cell receptor (beta chain) was recorded once. CD8 cells classed as naive were CD45RO-negative and positively selected for CCR7, excluding terminally differentiated effector memory CD45RA+ cells. This sample is part of a study of shared clonotypes between healthy human individuals. Methods used by the authors: There were no quality scores in the junction-only immunoSEQ sequences, so filtering differed. Measured with immunoSEQ multiplex PCR; TCRdb has only the in-frame clones, and not every one. For V, J and clone size, that table is used; D and trimming come from the DNA. The data contain around 600,000 clones, approximately 95% of them seen just once; the ten biggest clones take up around 0.11%. In germline, CDR1 is PRHDT, CDR2 FYEKMQ (reference sequence). The CDR3 has 14 amino acids. The trim removed 5 bases at V and 4 bases at J, leaving 5 bases unmatched.

Source material: naive CD8+ T cells sorted from blood. The TCR comes from a woman in her 30s in good health. This chain links TRBV13 with TRBJ1-5; 7 positions agree with TRBD1. The CDR3 DNA is TGTGCCAGCAGCGAGGGGACAGCAAATCAGCCCCAGCATTTT. Residues: CASSEGTANQPQHF.